The 14 T cell receptor beta chains listed next were all sequenced from one sample in a study of Ad26.COV2.S vaccination and SARS-CoV-2 variants (dated by TCRdb to about 2021). Library creation used the immunoSEQ multiplex PCR assay. TCRdb re-hosts the immuneACCESS table, in-frame sequences only. Its copies lack some clones; in the studies checked, an unresolved V gene accounts for under half of them, and the cause for the rest is not known. A total of around 420,000 clones appear in this sample, around 89% of them only once. Roughly 4% of the sample rests with the top ten. What this sample's treatment or condition label stands for: roughly 19 received Ad26.COV2.S at low or high dose, single or two shots; about five received placebo; per-sample allocation not given. For vaccine and placebo recipients, the sequenced repertoires came from samples collected on day 63 after the first injection. Sequenced here: peripheral blood, sampled in a trial of Ad26.COV2.S vaccine versus placebo. All receptors derive from a person between 18 and 65 years old who received the Ad26.COV2.S COVID-19 vaccine or a placebo.

The chain carries TRBV3-1 (or the pseudogene TRBV3-2) and TRBJ1-1, with no clear D. The CDR3 spans 15 residues. Germline CDR1 reads LGHDT; CDR2 reads YNNKEL (reference sequence). V dropped 0 bases and J dropped 4 bases, with 12 bases sitting between them. CDR3 nucleotide sequence: TGTGCCAGCAGCCAAGAAAGGACGGTCCCCACTGAAGCTTTCTTT. Amino acids: CASSQERTVPTEAFF.

The V call is TRBV27, the J call TRBJ1-1, with D possibly matching TRBD1 (6 bases). The V and J ends lost 6 bases and 4 bases respectively, with 12 bases between them. This CDR3 region has 13 residues. Germline V gene data show CDR1 as MNHEY and CDR2 as SMNVEV (reference sequence). CDR3 DNA: TGTGCCAGCAGCTTCCGAGGGGGCACTGAAGCTTTCTTT. It encodes CASSFRGGTEAFF.

The chain employs TRBV6-4 and TRBJ2-1; D is unresolved. Trimming pared 5 bases from V and 8 bases from J, leaving 16 bases between. The CDR3 runs to 14 residues. CDR1 and CDR2 from the germline V gene are MRHNA and SNTAGT. This CDR3 is CASSSMSSGDEQFF. The DNA for the CDR3 is TGTGCCAGCAGTTCGATGTCGAGTGGCGATGAGCAGTTCTTC.

This chain links TRBV7-2 with TRBJ2-7; D is perhaps TRBD1 (5 bases). Germline assignment: CDR1 SGHTA and CDR2 FQGNSA. The CDR3 has 12 residues. Trimming left V 5 bases short and J 7 bases short, with 12 bases between. CDR3 in DNA: TGTGCCAGCAGCGGAAGGACACTGGAGCAGTACTTC. This encodes CASSGRTLEQYF.

The chain joins TRBV5-5 to TRBJ2-2, with unresolved D. Germline assignment: CDR1 SGHKS and CDR2 YYEKEE (reference sequence). The CDR3 has 11 amino acids. Trimming pared 2 bases from V and 7 bases from J, leaving 3 bases between. CDR3 loop: CASSLNGELFF. In DNA, the CDR3 is TGTGCCAGCAGCTTAAACGGGGAGCTGTTTTTT.

The J gene is TRBJ2-1, the V gene TRBV7-3; 10 bases are a match to TRBD2. CDR3 length: 15 amino acids. V trimming: 5 bases; J trimming: 2 bases; junction bases outside the gene matches: 3. CDR1 SGHTA and CDR2 FQGTGA come from the germline V gene. The CDR3: CASSILAGTYNEQFF. DNA for the CDR3: TGTGCCAGCAGCATACTAGCGGGGACCTACAATGAGCAGTTCTTC.

The chain combines TRBV5-8 with TRBJ2-3; 7 nucleotides agree with TRBD1. The CDR3 totals 14 residues. J gave up 2 bases and V 4 bases, and 4 bases lay outside the gene matches. Germline lookup yields CDR1 SGHTS and CDR2 YDEGEE. Here the CDR3 reads CASSPGQYTDTQYF. CDR3 bases: TGTGCCAGCAGCCCGGGACAGTACACAGATACGCAGTATTTT. Full variable domain (missing parts from reference TRBV5-8 and TRBJ2-3): EAGVTQSPTHLIKTRGQQATLRCSPISGHTSVYWYQQALGLGLQFLLWYDEGEERNRGNFPPRFSGRQFPNYSSELNVNALELEDSALYLCASSPGQYTDTQYFGPGTRLTVL.

The J gene is TRBJ2-5, the V gene TRBV5-6, with TRBD2 matching 8 bases. This CDR3 is built from 16 residues. Germline V gene lookup returns CDR1 SGHDT and CDR2 YYEEEE. V lost 7 bases, J lost 5 bases, and 16 bases stayed unmatched. In DNA form, the CDR3 reads TGTGCCAGCCGTCGGGGGGGCCGGCGTTCCCATGAGACCCAGTACTTC. Translation gives CASRRGGRRSHETQYF. Based on the CDR3 plus reference TRBV5-6 and TRBJ2-5, the full variable domain is DAGVTQSPTHLIKTRGQQVTLRCSPKSGHDTVSWYQQALGQGPQFIFQYYEEEERQRGNFPDRFSGHQFPNYSSELNVNALLLGDSALYLCASRRGGRRSHETQYFGPGTRLLVL.

This clone has only one observation. The chain has TRBV11-3 and TRBJ2-1; the match to TRBD1 covers 8 bases. The V and J ends lost 2 bases and 4 bases, in that order; junction bases with no gene match: 4. Germline V gene lookup returns CDR1 SGHNT and CDR2 YENEEA. This CDR3 has 15 amino acids. The CDR3 here is CASSLRQGLYNEQFF. The CDR3 DNA reads TGTGCCAGCAGCTTAAGACAGGGGTTATACAATGAGCAGTTCTTC. Full variable domain (outside the CDR3, taken from reference TRBV11-3 and TRBJ2-1): EAGVVQSPRYKIIEKKQPVAFWCNPISGHNTLYWYLQNLGQGPELLIRYENEEAVDDSQLPKDRFSAERLKGVDSTLKIQPAELGDSAVYLCASSLRQGLYNEQFFGPGTRLTVL.

The J gene is TRBJ2-2, the V gene TRBV7-3, with unresolved D. V dropped 5 bases and J dropped 2 bases, with 9 bases sitting between them. The germline gives CDR1 SGHTA, CDR2 FQGTGA. The CDR3 is made up of 14 amino acids. The CDR3 protein is CASSPIPNTGELFF. CDR3 DNA: TGTGCCAGCAGCCCAATCCCCAACACCGGGGAGCTGTTTTTT.

V and J are TRBV9 and TRBJ2-7; D call uncertain. V shed 1 base and J shed 2 bases, with 4 bases lying between them. The CDR3 consists of 12 residues. CDR1 is SGDLS and CDR2 is YYNGEE in the germline V gene. The CDR3 region is CASSVNPYEQYF. CDR3 coding DNA: TGTGCCAGCAGCGTAAACCCCTACGAGCAGTACTTC. Based on the CDR3 plus reference TRBV9 and TRBJ2-7, the full variable domain is DSGVTQTPKHLITATGQRVTLRCSPRSGDLSVYWYQQSLDQGLQFLIQYYNGEERAKGNILERFSAQQFPDLHSELNLSSLELGDSALYFCASSVNPYEQYFGPGTRLTVT.

The table lists this clone with a count of one. The chain combines TRBV6-1 with TRBJ2-1; 8 positions match TRBD1. The V and J ends lost 3 bases and 6 bases, in that order; junction bases with no gene match: 7. The CDR3 covers 15 residues. CDR1 and CDR2 (germline): MNHNS, SASEGT. CDR3 DNA: TGTGCCAGCAGTGACAGACAGGGGCACTTCAATGAGCAGTTCTTC. As protein: CASSDRQGHFNEQFF.

The genes are TRBV19 and TRBJ1-1; D is unresolved. The V gene's germline CDR1 is LNHDA and CDR2 SQIVND (reference sequence). Trimming left V 1 base short and J 4 bases short, with 7 bases between. The CDR3 covers 13 residues. CDR3 nucleotide sequence: TGTGCCAGTAGTATAGGCCGTGTCACTGAAGCTTTCTTT. Its translation: CASSIGRVTEAFF.

The chain carries TRBV6-2 or TRBV6-3 and TRBJ1-3; TRBD1 might be the D (5 bases). CDR1 and CDR2 from the germline V gene are MNHEY and SVGEGT. CDR3 length: 16 amino acids. Trimming took 5 bases from V and 4 from J, leaving 18 bases between them. The CDR3 spells CASSVNRRDVGNTIYF. The CDR3 nucleotides read TGTGCCAGCAGTGTTAACCGCCGGGACGTCGGAAACACCATATATTTT.